This record looks at one T cell receptor beta chain sequence and its context. Its antigen is not known. The sample originates from a study of T cells in Graves' hyperthyroidism and ophthalmopathy. The study, taken as a whole, reports: Appearing also in blood were most of the thyroid clonotypes expanded above 0.001.

The CDR3 totals 17 residues. Germline V gene lookup returns CDR1 ENHRY and CDR2 SYGVKD. Trimming pared 4 bases from V and 2 bases from J, leaving 15 bases between. Researchers took RNA transcripts and amplified the TCR beta CDR3 regions from them. The TCR CDR3 was amplified in a first-round RT-PCR using the HTBI primer set. TCRdb ran MiXCR on the multiplex PCR reads and lists one entry per CDR3 protein. The data hold 650,000 to 800,000 distinct CDR3 sequences, with just under 45% observed a single time. The source material was peripheral blood or thyroid tissue (not recorded which). The TCR comes from an adult man with Graves' disease, either hyperthyroidism or ophthalmopathy (not recorded which). The chain couples TRBV10-3 to TRBJ2-6; no definite D call. Here the CDR3 DNA reads TGTGCCATCAGTGCTAGAAGGCATAGTGCTGGGGCCAACGTCCTGACTTTC. Its translation is CAISARRHSAGANVLTF.